What follows are 3 T cell receptor beta chains derived from one specimen sequenced in a study of blood T cell repertoires in COVID-19. Produced via immunoSEQ multiplex PCR; TCRdb's table is partial and in-frame only. The table lists tens of thousands of clones, over 80% of them singletons, with 3.4% in the top ten. Sequencing was carried out using peripheral blood. The source is a man aged 50-59 years with acute or convalescent COVID-19.

The V and J genes are TRBV19 and TRBJ2-3; possible D gene TRBD1, 7 bases. Germline V gene sequence: CDR1 LNHDA, CDR2 SQIVND (reference sequence). V was cut by 5 bases and J by 5 bases, with 17 bases left in between. The CDR3 sequence is 15 residues long. CDR3 sequence reads: CASSPTGLGRDTQYF. The CDR3 nucleotides are TGTGCCAGTAGTCCGACAGGGCTCGGGAGAGATACGCAGTATTTT.

The chain couples TRBV7-2 to TRBJ1-1; D not resolved. Trimming pared 1 base from V and 4 bases from J, leaving 7 bases between. The germline CDR1 and CDR2 sequences are SGHTA and FQGNSA. The CDR3 is 13 amino acids. CDR3 loop: CASSLVEGTEAFF. The CDR3 coding sequence is TGTGCCAGCAGCTTAGTGGAGGGCACTGAAGCTTTCTTT.

This clone turned up a few times. The chain recombines TRBV9 with TRBJ2-5; 7 positions agree with TRBD2. CDR3 length: 16 amino acids. Per the germline V gene, CDR1 is SGDLS and CDR2 is YYNGEE. The trim removed 2 bases at V and 4 bases at J, leaving 11 bases unmatched. The CDR3 loop reads CASSVAPRSGTETQYF. The DNA for the CDR3 is TGTGCCAGCAGCGTCGCCCCGAGGAGCGGGACAGAGACCCAGTACTTC.